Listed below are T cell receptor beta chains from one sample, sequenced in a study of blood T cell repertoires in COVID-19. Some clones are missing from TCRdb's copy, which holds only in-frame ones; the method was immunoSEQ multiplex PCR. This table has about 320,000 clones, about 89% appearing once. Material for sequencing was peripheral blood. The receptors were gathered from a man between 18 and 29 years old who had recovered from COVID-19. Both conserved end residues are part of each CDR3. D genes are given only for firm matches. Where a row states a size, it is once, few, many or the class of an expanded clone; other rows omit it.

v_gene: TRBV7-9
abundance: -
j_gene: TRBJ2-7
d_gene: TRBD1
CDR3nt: TGTGCCAGCAGCTTAGCCAAGTGGGACAGAGCTTACTACGAGCAGTACTTC
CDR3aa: CASSLAKWDRAYYEQYF

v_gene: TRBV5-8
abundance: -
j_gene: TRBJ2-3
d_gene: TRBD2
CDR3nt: TGTGCCAGCAGCGGGGGACTAGCGGGAGGCAACCTCTACACAGATACGCAGTATTTT
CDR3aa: CASSGGLAGGNLYTDTQYF

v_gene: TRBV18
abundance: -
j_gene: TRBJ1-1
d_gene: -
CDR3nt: TGTGCCAGCTCACCTTCAAGGGGTCCTGAAGCTTTCTTT
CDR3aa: CASSPSRGPEAFF

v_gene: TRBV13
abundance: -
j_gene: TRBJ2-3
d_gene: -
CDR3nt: TGTGCCAGCAGCCTGGGGGAGGGGGAAGATGCAGATACGCAGTATTTT
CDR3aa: CASSLGEGEDADTQYF

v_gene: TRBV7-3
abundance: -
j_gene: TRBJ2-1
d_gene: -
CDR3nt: TGTGCCAGCGGGGGTTCGGGGAGGAATGAGCAGTTCTTC
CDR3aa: CASGGSGRNEQFF

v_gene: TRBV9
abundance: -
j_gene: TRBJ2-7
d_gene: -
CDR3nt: TGTGCCAGCAGCACCACCGGGACACTCTACGAGCAGTACTTC
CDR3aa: CASSTTGTLYEQYF

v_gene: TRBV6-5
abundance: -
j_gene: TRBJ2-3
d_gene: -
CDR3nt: TGTGCCAGCAGCTATACAAGCGGAGGTACGCAGTATTTT
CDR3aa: CASSYTSGGTQYF

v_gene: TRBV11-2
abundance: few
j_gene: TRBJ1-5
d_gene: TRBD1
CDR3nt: TGTGCCAGCAGCCCGACAGGGGGGAGCAATCAGCCCCAGCATTTT
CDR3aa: CASSPTGGSNQPQHF

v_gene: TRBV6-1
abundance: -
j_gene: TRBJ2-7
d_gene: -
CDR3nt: TGTGCCAGCAGTGATCAGGATCGGTCCTACGAGCAGTACTTC
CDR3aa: CASSDQDRSYEQYF

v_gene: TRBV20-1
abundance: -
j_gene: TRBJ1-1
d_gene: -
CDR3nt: TGCAGTGCTAGTAAGGCAGGGAAAAACACTGAAGCTTTCTTT
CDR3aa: CSASKAGKNTEAFF

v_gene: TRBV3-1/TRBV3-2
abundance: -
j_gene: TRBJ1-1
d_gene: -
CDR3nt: TGTGCCAGCAGCCATCTTCAGGCGAACACTGAAGCTTTCTTT
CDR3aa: CASSHLQANTEAFF